Included here is one T cell receptor beta chain sequence, with context. From germline, CDR1 is SEHNR and CDR2 FQNEAQ (reference sequence). This CDR3 spans 14 amino acids. V dropped 4 bases and J dropped 2 bases, with 10 bases sitting between them. Authors' processing steps: For nucleated cells, counts were estimated from reference gene primer amplification. This table comes from immunoSEQ multiplex PCR, and its TCRdb copy is limited to in-frame clones, with some not included. The DNA gave D and trimming, while V, J and clone size come from that table. Of roughly 220,000 clones in the sample, 70% to 90% are singletons; the top ten hold around 3%. The sample originates from a study of blood T cell repertoires in COVID-19. Turning to the study itself: Researchers got acute and convalescent COVID-19 samples from the United States, Italy and Spain.

The sequencing input was peripheral blood. V gene TRBV7-9 combines with J gene TRBJ2-3, with a possible D match to TRBD1 (5 bases). The receptor was derived from a man between 50 and 59 years old who had recovered from COVID-19. In DNA, the CDR3 is TGTGCCAGCAGCTCGAAGACAGCCACAGATACGCAGTATTTT. The encoded protein is CASSSKTATDTQYF.